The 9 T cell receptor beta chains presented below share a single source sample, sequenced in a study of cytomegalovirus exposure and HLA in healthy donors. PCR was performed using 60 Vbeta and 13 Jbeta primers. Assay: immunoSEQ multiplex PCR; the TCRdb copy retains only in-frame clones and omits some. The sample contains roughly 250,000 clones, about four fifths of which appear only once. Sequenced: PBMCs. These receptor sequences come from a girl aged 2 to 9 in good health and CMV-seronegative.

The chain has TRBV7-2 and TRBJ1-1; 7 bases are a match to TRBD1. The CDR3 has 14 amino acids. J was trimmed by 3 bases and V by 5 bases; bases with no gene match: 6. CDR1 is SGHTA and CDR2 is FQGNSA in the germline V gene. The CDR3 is CASSLTGLDTEAFF. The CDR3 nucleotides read TGTGCCAGCAGCCTGACAGGGCTCGACACTGAAGCTTTCTTT. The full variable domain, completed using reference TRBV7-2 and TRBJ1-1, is GAGVSQSPSNKVTEKGKDVELRCDPISGHTALYWYRQSLGQGLEFLIYFQGNSAPDKSGLPSDRFSAERTGGSVSTLTIQRTQQEDSAVYLCASSLTGLDTEAFFGQGTRLTVV.

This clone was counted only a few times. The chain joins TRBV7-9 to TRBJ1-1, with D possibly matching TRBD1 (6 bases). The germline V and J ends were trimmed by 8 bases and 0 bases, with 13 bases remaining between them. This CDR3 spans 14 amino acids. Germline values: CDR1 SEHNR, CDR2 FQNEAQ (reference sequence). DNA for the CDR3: TGTGCCAGCCGAAGGGGACACTTGAACACTGAAGCTTTCTTT. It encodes CASRRGHLNTEAFF. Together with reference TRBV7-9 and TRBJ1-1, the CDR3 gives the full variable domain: DTGVSQNPRHKITKRGQNVTFRCDPISEHNRLYWYRQTLGQGPEFLTYFQNEAQLEKSRLLSDRFSAERPKGSFSTLEIQRTEQGDSAMYLCASRRGHLNTEAFFGQGTRLTVV.

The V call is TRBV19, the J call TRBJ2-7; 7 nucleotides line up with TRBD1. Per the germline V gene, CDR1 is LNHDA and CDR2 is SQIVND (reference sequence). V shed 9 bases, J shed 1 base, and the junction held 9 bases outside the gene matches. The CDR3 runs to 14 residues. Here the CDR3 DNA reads TGTGCCAGCCGATCCGGGACAGCATCCTACGAGCAGTACTTC. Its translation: CASRSGTASYEQYF.

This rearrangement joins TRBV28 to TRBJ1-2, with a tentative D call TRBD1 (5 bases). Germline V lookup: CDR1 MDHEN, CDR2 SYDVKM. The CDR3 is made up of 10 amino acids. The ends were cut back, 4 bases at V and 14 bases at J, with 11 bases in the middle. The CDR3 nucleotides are TGTGCCAGCAGTTCGACCGGACATACCTTC. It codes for CASSSTGHTF.

This CDR3 is CSARGLFSYEQYF. The CDR3 DNA follows: TGCAGCGCACGGGGACTATTCTCCTACGAGCAGTACTTC. J is TRBJ2-7 and V is TRBV29-1; TRBD2 agrees at 7 bases. From germline, CDR1 is SQVTM and CDR2 ANQGSEA. The CDR3 length is 13 residues. V lost 7 bases to trimming and J lost 0 bases; unmatched junction nucleotides: 6.

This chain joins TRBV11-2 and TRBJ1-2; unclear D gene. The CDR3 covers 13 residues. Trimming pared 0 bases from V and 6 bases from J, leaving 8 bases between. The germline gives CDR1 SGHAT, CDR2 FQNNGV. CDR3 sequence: CASSLDLGDGYTF. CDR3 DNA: TGTGCCAGCAGCTTAGACCTGGGCGATGGCTACACCTTC.

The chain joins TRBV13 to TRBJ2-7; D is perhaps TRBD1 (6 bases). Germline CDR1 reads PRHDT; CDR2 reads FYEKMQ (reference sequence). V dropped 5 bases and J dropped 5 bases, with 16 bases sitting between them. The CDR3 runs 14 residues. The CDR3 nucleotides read TGTGCCAGCAGCCCGCGGACAGACTTTAACGAGCAGTACTTC. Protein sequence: CASSPRTDFNEQYF.

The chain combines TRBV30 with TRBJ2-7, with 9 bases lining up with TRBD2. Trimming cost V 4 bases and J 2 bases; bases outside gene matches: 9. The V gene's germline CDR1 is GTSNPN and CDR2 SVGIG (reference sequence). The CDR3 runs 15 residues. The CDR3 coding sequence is TGTGCCTGGATGGGGGTGCGGGAGGGTCCCTACGAGCAGTACTTC. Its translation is CAWMGVREGPYEQYF.

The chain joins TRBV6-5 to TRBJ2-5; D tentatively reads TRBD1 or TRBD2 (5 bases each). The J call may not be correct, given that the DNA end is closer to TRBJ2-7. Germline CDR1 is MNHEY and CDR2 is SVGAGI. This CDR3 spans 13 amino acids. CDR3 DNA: TGTGCCAGCAGTTACTCGGGGGACTACGAGCAGTACTTC. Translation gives CASSYSGDYEQYF.